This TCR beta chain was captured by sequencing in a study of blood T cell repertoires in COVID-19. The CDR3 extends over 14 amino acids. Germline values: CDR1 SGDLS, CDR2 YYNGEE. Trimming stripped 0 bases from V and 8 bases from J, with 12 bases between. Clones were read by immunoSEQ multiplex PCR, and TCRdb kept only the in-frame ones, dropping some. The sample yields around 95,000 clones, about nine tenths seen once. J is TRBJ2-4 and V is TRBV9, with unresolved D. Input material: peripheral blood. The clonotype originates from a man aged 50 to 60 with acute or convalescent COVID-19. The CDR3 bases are TGTGCCAGCAGCGTAGAACAGTGGAAAGACATTCAGTACTTC. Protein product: CASSVEQWKDIQYF.